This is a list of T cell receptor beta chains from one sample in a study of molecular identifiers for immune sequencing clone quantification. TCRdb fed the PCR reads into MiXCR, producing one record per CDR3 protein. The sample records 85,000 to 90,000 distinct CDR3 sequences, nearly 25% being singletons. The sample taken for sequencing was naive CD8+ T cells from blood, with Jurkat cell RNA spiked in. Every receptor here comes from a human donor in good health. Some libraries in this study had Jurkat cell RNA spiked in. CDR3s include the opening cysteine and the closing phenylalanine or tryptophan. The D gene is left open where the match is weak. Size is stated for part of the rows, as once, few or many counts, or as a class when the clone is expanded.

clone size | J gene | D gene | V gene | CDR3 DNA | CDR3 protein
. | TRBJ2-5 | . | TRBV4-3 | TGCGCCAGCAGCCAAGCCGTGAGCGGTTGGGAGACCCAGTACTTC | CASSQAVSGWETQYF
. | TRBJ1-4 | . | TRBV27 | TGTGCCAGCAGTTTATTGGGTGCAACTAATAAAAAACTGTTTTTT | CASSLLGATNKKLFF
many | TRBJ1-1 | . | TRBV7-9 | TGTGCCAGCAGCCCACCCATGAACACTGAAGCTTTCTTT | CASSPPMNTEAFF
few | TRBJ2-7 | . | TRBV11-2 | TGTGCCAGCAGCTTAGGAGCCCACGAGCAGTACTTC | CASSLGAHEQYF
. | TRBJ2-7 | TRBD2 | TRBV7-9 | TGTGCCAGCAGCTTAGCCGCTAGCGGGAACTACGAGCAGTACTTC | CASSLAASGNYEQYF
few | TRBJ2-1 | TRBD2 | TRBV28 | TGTGCCAGCAGTCCCCGAGCGGGGGGCGATGCTCCCTACAATGAGCAGTTCTTC | CASSPRAGGDAPYNEQFF
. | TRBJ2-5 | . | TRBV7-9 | TGTGCCAGCAGCTTAGTAGGGGTAGAGACCCAGTACTTC | CASSLVGVETQYF
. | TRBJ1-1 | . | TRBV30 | TGTGCCTGGAGCGATACGGGACTTATGGGGACTGAAGCTTTCTTT | CAWSDTGLMGTEAFF
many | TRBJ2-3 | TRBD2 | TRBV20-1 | TGCAGTGCTAGAGTGGCGGGAGGGCTTGGAGATACGCAGTATTTT | CSARVAGGLGDTQYF
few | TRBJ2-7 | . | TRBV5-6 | TGTGCCAGCAGCTACGCCAGGGAAAGTACCTACGAGCAGTACTTC | CASSYARESTYEQYF
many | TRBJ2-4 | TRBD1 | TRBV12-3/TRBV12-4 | TGTGCCAGCAGCTCTTTATTACAGGGGGCGACCAAAAACATTCAGTACTTC | CASSSLLQGATKNIQYF
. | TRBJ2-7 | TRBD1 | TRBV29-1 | TGCAGCGCGATGGGACAGGGAGAATCCTACGAGCAGTACTTC | CSAMGQGESYEQYF
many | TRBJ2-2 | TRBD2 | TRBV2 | TGTGCCAGCAAGGGACTAGCGGAAAGAACCGGGGAGCTGTTTTTT | CASKGLAERTGELFF
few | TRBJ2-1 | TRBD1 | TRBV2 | TGTGCCAGCAGGGCCGGGACAGGGGCGCTCAATGAGCAGTTCTTC | CASRAGTGALNEQFF
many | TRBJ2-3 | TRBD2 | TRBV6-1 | TGTGCCAGCAGTGGTCAGACTAGCGCCACAGATACGCAGTATTTT | CASSGQTSATDTQYF
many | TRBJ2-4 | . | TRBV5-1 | TGCGCCAGCAGCTTGGAAGGGCAGCCCAAACTAGCCAAAAACATTCAGTACTTC | CASSLEGQPKLAKNIQYF
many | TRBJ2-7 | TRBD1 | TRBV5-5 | TGTGCCAGCAGCAAGACAGGGGCCGAGCAGTACTTC | CASSKTGAEQYF
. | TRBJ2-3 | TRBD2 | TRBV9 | TGTGCCAGCAGCGTAGATCCCGGACTAGCACTCAGCACAGATACGCAGTATTTT | CASSVDPGLALSTDTQYF